This entry concerns a single T cell receptor beta chain. Clones were sequenced by immunoSEQ multiplex PCR, and TCRdb holds only the in-frame ones, with some missing. The profile shows around 150,000 clones, around 90% of them singletons. The data derive from a study of T cell responses to AZD1222 COVID-19 vaccine. CDR1 MNHEY and CDR2 SVGAGI come from the germline V gene. CDR3 length: 12 residues. V was clipped by 8 bases and J by 7 bases, with 12 bases between them. The clonotype was recovered from an adult who received the AZD1222 COVID-19 vaccine. This chain uses TRBV6-5 with TRBJ1-5; D call uncertain. This specimen was peripheral blood, taken 28 days after the second AZD1222 dose. This CDR3 reads CASRGPGQPQHF. Written as DNA, the CDR3 is TGTGCCAGCCGAGGCCCGGGCCAGCCCCAGCATTTT.